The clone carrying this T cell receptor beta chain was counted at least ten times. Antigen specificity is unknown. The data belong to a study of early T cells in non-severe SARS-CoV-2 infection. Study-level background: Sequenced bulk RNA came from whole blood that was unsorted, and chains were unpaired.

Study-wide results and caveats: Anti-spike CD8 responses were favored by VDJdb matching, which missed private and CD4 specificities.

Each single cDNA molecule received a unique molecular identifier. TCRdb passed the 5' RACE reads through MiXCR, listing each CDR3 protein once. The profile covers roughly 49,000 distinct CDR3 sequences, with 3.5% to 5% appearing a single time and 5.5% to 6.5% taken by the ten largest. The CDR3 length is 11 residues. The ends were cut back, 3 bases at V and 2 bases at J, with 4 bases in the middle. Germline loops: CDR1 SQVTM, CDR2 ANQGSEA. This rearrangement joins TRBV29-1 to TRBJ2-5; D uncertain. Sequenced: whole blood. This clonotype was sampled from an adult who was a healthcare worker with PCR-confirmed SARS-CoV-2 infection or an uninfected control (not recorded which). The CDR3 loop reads CSVDQQETQYF. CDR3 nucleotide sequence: TGCAGCGTTGATCAGCAAGAGACCCAGTACTTC. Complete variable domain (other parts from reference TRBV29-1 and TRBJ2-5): SAVISQKPSRDICQRGTSLTIQCQVDSQVTMMFWYRQQPGQSLTLIATANQGSEATYESGFVIDKFPISRPNLTFSTLTVSNMSPEDSSIYLCSVDQQETQYFGPGTRLLVL.